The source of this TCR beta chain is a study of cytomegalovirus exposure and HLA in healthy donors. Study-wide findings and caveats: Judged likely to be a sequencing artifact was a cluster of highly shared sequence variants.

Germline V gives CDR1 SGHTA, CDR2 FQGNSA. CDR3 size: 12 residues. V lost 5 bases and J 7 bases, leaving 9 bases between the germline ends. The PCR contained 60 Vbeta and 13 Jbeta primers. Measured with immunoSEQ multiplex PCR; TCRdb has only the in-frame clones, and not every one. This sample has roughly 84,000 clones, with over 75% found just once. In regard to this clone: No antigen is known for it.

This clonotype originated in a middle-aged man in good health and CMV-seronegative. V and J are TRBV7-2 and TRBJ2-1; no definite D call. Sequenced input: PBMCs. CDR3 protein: CASSHPRNEQFF. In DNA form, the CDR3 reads TGTGCCAGCAGCCACCCCAGAAATGAGCAGTTCTTC.